This TCR beta chain was recorded in a study of blood T cell repertoires in COVID-19. The wider study: Material from acute and convalescent COVID-19 was sourced from the United States, Italy and Spain.

Sequencing used immunoSEQ multiplex PCR; TCRdb keeps in-frame clones, though not all of them. The data show about 58,000 clones, 90% seen once. Germline CDR1 is GTSNPN and CDR2 is SVGIG (reference sequence). The CDR3 sequence is 20 residues long. Trimming at V came to 0 bases and at J to 5 bases, leaving 16 bases not matched to a gene. The sample taken for sequencing was peripheral blood. The chain employs TRBV30 and TRBJ2-2, with 12 bases lining up with TRBD1. This sequence was found in a man aged 55 to 70 with active COVID-19. CDR3 sequence (DNA): TGTGCCTGGAGTGTACTTCCGGGACAGGGGGCGAGTAGCGGTACCGGGGAGCTGTTTTTT. It is translated as CAWSVLPGQGASSGTGELFF.